The T cell receptor beta chain under discussion was sequenced for a study of blood T cell repertoires in COVID-19. The germline V gene encodes CDR1 SGHDN and CDR2 FVKESK. After removal of 2 bases from V and 7 bases from J, the junction contained 8 bases not matched to a gene. CDR3 length: 16 amino acids. This table comes from immunoSEQ multiplex PCR, and its TCRdb copy is limited to in-frame clones, with some not included. The sample has about 82,000 clones, roughly four fifths seen once; the top ten hold about 7%. This rearrangement joins TRBV14 to TRBJ2-5; 12 nucleotides agree with TRBD2. Sequencing input: peripheral blood. The source of this sequence is a man in his forties or fifties with active or convalescent COVID-19. CDR3 nucleotides: TGTGCCAGCAGCCAATTATCCCCACTAGCGGGGGGGACCCAGTACTTC. This sequence encodes CASSQLSPLAGGTQYF.